The 27 T cell receptor beta chains presented below share a single source sample, sequenced in a study of T cell responses to AZD1222 COVID-19 vaccine. Only in-frame clones appear in the TCRdb table, and some are missing; sequencing was by immunoSEQ multiplex PCR. The sample yields 95,000 to 150,000 clones, roughly 90% seen once. This specimen was peripheral blood, taken on day 0 of AZD1222 vaccination. The origin of the receptors is an adult in good health.

V and J are TRBV2 and TRBJ1-4, with D uncertain. V was trimmed by 7 bases and J by 5 bases, leaving 14 bases between them. CDR1 is SNHLY and CDR2 is FYNNEI in the germline V gene. The CDR3 totals 14 residues. The CDR3 loop reads CASTEWRQNEKLFF. CDR3 DNA sequence: TGTGCCAGCACCGAGTGGAGGCAGAATGAAAAACTGTTTTTT. Supplemented by reference TRBV2 and TRBJ1-4, the full variable domain reads EPEVTQTPSHQVTQMGQEVILRCVPISNHLYFYWYRQILGQKVEFLVSFYNNEISEKSEIFDDQFSVERPDGSNFTLKIRSTKLEDSAMYFCASTEWRQNEKLFFGSGTQLSVL.

This clone turned up a few times. In the same sample, other DNA sequences code for this CDR3. This chain connects TRBV5-6 to TRBJ2-5; D is possibly TRBD1 (5 bases). Germline V gene sequence: CDR1 SGHDT, CDR2 YYEEEE. The CDR3 has 14 amino acids. Deletions cut 0 bases from V and 5 bases from J, with 11 bases between. Here the CDR3 reads CASSLVGAGETQYF. CDR3 nucleotide sequence: TGTGCCAGCAGCTTGGTAGGGGCCGGGGAGACCCAGTACTTC.

V usage is TRBV5-6 and J usage is TRBJ1-2, with a tentative D call TRBD1 (6 bases). CDR1 is SGHDT, CDR2 YYEEEE, per germline. CDR3 length equals 15 residues. V lost 0 bases to trimming and J lost 7 bases, with 16 bases between them. Written as DNA, the CDR3 is TGTGCCAGCAGCTTGGACGCAGGGGAGGTTACTGGCTACACCTTC. This codes for CASSLDAGEVTGYTF.

This clone was seen just once. CDR3 amino acids: CAWKDLPPGELFF. The CDR3 coding sequence is TGTGCCTGGAAGGATCTCCCGCCCGGGGAGCTGTTTTTT. The rearrangement uses TRBV30 and TRBJ2-2, with D unresolved. The ends were cut back, 4 bases at V and 6 bases at J, with 12 bases in the middle. This CDR3 has 13 amino acids. Germline CDR1 is GTSNPN and CDR2 is SVGIG (reference sequence).

This chain joins TRBV14 and TRBJ1-1; D gene uncertain. Germline CDR1 SGHDN, CDR2 FVKESK. V dropped 2 bases and J dropped 1 base, with 5 bases sitting between them. The CDR3 sequence is 13 residues long. The CDR3: CASSQQTNTEAFF. The CDR3 region has the DNA TGTGCCAGCAGCCAACAGACGAACACTGAAGCTTTCTTT.

V gene TRBV5-4 combines with J gene TRBJ2-7; 7 bases align to TRBD1. CDR1 and CDR2 (germline): SGHNT, YYREEE (reference sequence). This CDR3 is 16 amino acids long. Germline trimming cut 0 bases from V and 0 bases from J; bases unmatched to any gene: 6. The CDR3 nucleotides are TGTGCCAGCAGCTTGGTCGGACAGGAATCCTCCTACGAGCAGTACTTC. It codes for CASSLVGQESSYEQYF.

V gene TRBV29-1 combines with J gene TRBJ1-1; D gene ambiguous. Germline V gene data show CDR1 as SQVTM and CDR2 as ANQGSEA. V gave up 4 bases and J gave up 4 bases, with 7 bases separating them. The CDR3 has 11 residues. The CDR3 DNA sequence: TGCAGCGTTGGGGAAATCACTGAAGCTTTCTTT. It is translated as CSVGEITEAFF.

The chain couples TRBV4-3 to TRBJ1-6, with TRBD1 matching 7 bases. This CDR3 comprises 15 residues. From germline, CDR1 is LGHNA and CDR2 YSLEER. The V and J ends lost 4 bases and 9 bases, in that order; junction bases with no gene match: 9. This CDR3 reads CASSPKGAYGSPLHF. The CDR3 DNA is TGCGCCAGCAGCCCGAAGGGGGCTTACGGTTCACCCCTCCACTTT.

The chain is built from TRBV28 and TRBJ2-7; 8 bases map to TRBD2. The CDR3 runs to 15 residues. Per the germline V gene, CDR1 is MDHEN and CDR2 is SYDVKM. V dropped 6 bases and J dropped 3; count of bases not matched to a gene: 10. The CDR3 DNA follows: TGTGCCAGCAGAGCTAGTAGGGGACTAGGCTACGAGCAGTACTTC. This codes for CASRASRGLGYEQYF.

The chain couples TRBV10-3 to TRBJ1-6; TRBD1 matches at 7 bases. Germline CDR1 ENHRY, CDR2 SYGVKD. This CDR3 region has 13 residues. The ends lost 3 bases at V and 10 bases at J; junction bases unmatched: 3. The CDR3 coding sequence is TGTGCCATCAGTGAAGAGGGGGCCTCACCCCTCCACTTT. Protein sequence: CAISEEGASPLHF.

Points on this clone: One end of the junction fails to match germline, which may point to a read error. This rearrangement joins TRBV7-2 to TRBJ2-7, with TRBD2 matching 13 bases. This CDR3 region has 13 residues. Germline V lookup: CDR1 SGHTA, CDR2 FQGNSA. The CDR3 region has the DNA TGTGCCAGCAGCGGACTAGCGGGGGCAGCTCCGGACTTC. Translation: CASSGLAGAAPDF.

This chain uses TRBV3-1 (or the pseudogene TRBV3-2) with TRBJ1-6; tentative D call: TRBD1 (6 bases). Germline loops: CDR1 LGHDT, CDR2 YNNKEL (reference sequence). The CDR3 contains 20 residues. The V end lost 0 bases, the J end lost 0 bases, and 18 bases lay between the germline ends. CDR3 region: CASSQDRIGQLRSYNSPLHF. CDR3 coding DNA: TGTGCCAGCAGCCAAGATAGGATAGGACAGTTGCGCTCCTATAATTCACCCCTCCACTTT.

This chain joins TRBV7-9 and TRBJ1-4; D may be TRBD1 (5 bases). The germline V gene has CDR1 SEHNR and CDR2 FQNEAQ (reference sequence). This CDR3 has 17 residues. V was shortened by 2 bases and J by 0 bases, with 13 bases between the two germline ends. CDR3 coding DNA: TGTGCCAGCAGCTTATCTGGGGACGTTGCAACTAATGAAAAACTGTTTTTT. Encoded protein: CASSLSGDVATNEKLFF.

The chain uses TRBV28 and TRBJ1-2, with TRBD1 matching 7 bases. The CDR3 spans 16 residues. Trimming removed 5 bases from V and 2 bases from J; junction bases left unmatched: 11. CDR1 MDHEN and CDR2 SYDVKM come from the germline V gene. The CDR3 DNA is TGTGCCAGCAGTCCCTCTTCCGGGACAGACAACTATGGCTACACCTTC. Encoded protein: CASSPSSGTDNYGYTF.

The chain has TRBV9 and TRBJ2-7; D uncertain. The V end was cut by 1 base, the J end by 7 bases, with 9 bases between. Germline V gene sequence: CDR1 SGDLS, CDR2 YYNGEE. The CDR3 loop spans 12 amino acids. The CDR3 DNA follows: TGTGCCAGCAGCGTAAAGGCTGGTGAGCAGTACTTC. Translating gives CASSVKAGEQYF.

The chain combines TRBV4-1 with TRBJ1-1; no clear D gene. The V gene's germline CDR1 is MGHRA and CDR2 YSYEKL. The CDR3 runs 14 residues. Trimming shortened V by 1 base and J by 4 bases, and 10 bases separated the two germline ends. The CDR3 bases are TGCGCCAGCAGCCAAGTGGCCGGATTCACTGAAGCTTTCTTT. Its protein is CASSQVAGFTEAFF.

V usage is TRBV27 and J usage is TRBJ2-5, with D perhaps matching TRBD1 (6 bases). V dropped 6 bases and J dropped 5 bases, with 16 bases sitting between them. From germline, CDR1 is MNHEY and CDR2 SMNVEV (reference sequence). This CDR3 comprises 14 residues. In DNA form, the CDR3 reads TGTGCCAGCAGGTCGGACAGATTAATGGAGACCCAGTACTTC. Amino acid sequence: CASRSDRLMETQYF.

In this sample, this clone turned up once. The chain uses TRBV6-5 and TRBJ1-1; D call uncertain. V lost 2 bases, J lost 1 base, and 8 bases lay in between. CDR3 length equals 14 residues. CDR1 and CDR2 (germline): MNHEY, SVGAGI. The CDR3 here is CASSYGWSNTEAFF. The CDR3 nucleotides read TGTGCCAGCAGTTACGGTTGGTCGAACACTGAAGCTTTCTTT.

This clone was counted once. The chain employs TRBV4-3 and TRBJ2-5, with 8 bases aligning to TRBD2. The germline V gene has CDR1 LGHNA and CDR2 YSLEER. After removal of 0 bases from V and 0 bases from J, the junction contained 12 bases not matched to a gene. CDR3 length equals 19 residues. This CDR3 reads CASSQDLFNGGGYQETQYF. CDR3 nucleotides: TGCGCCAGCAGCCAAGATTTGTTTAACGGGGGGGGCTACCAAGAGACCCAGTACTTC.

CDR3 loop: CSARSYEQYF. In nucleotides, the CDR3 is TGCAGTGCTAGGTCCTACGAGCAGTACTTC. The chain has TRBV20-1 and TRBJ2-7; D call uncertain. The CDR3 has 10 amino acids. CDR1 and CDR2 (germline): DFQATT, SNEGSKA (reference sequence). The V gene lost 3 bases and the J gene lost 1 base, with 1 base spanning the gap.

This rearrangement joins TRBV28 to TRBJ1-1, with 7 bases fitting TRBD1. This CDR3 is 19 amino acids long. V shed 6 bases, J shed 6 bases, and the junction held 25 bases outside the gene matches. CDR1 and CDR2 from the germline V gene are MDHEN and SYDVKM. This CDR3 reads CASRFKTLFMTGSFSEAFF. CDR3 nucleotide sequence: TGTGCCAGCAGGTTTAAGACTTTATTTATGACAGGGAGCTTTTCTGAAGCTTTCTTT. Together with reference TRBV28 and TRBJ1-1, the CDR3 gives the full variable domain: DVKVTQSSRYLVKRTGEKVFLECVQDMDHENMFWYRQDPGLGLRLIYFSYDVKMKEKGDIPEGYSVSREKKERFSLILESASTNQTSMYLCASRFKTLFMTGSFSEAFFGQGTRLTVV.

Here the CDR3 reads CASSVDSGNNEQFF. CDR3 sequence (DNA): TGTGCCAGCAGTGTGGACAGCGGGAACAATGAGCAGTTCTTC. The chain joins TRBV2 to TRBJ2-1; D possibly corresponds to TRBD2 (7 bases). With 4 bases removed from V and 5 bases from J, the gap between germline ends came to 12 bases. Germline-derived CDR1 and CDR2 are SNHLY and FYNNEI. The CDR3 covers 14 residues.

The rearrangement joins TRBV28 to TRBJ2-7, with D hard to call. The CDR3 is made up of 15 amino acids. V shed 3 bases and J shed 2 bases, with 14 bases lying between them. Germline V gene sequence: CDR1 MDHEN, CDR2 SYDVKM. CDR3 sequence (DNA): TGTGCCAGCAGTTTGATCAGTGGCCTGGCCTACGAGCAGTACTTC. The encoded protein is CASSLISGLAYEQYF.

In its sample, this clone was seen once. The rearrangement uses TRBV13 and TRBJ2-2; the D is unclear. Trimming took off 7 bases at V and 5 bases at J, with 17 bases between the two ends. Per the germline V gene, CDR1 is PRHDT and CDR2 is FYEKMQ (reference sequence). The CDR3 loop spans 15 amino acids. CDR3 loop: CASTLWQDLTGELFF. For the CDR3, the DNA is TGTGCCAGCACTCTGTGGCAGGATTTAACCGGGGAGCTGTTTTTT.

This clone is a singleton in its sample. This chain joins TRBV5-1 and TRBJ1-2, with 8 bases that match TRBD1. Germline CDR1 SGHRS, CDR2 YFSETQ. The CDR3 sequence is 17 residues long. The V segment lost 0 bases and the J segment 3 bases; nucleotides outside the gene matches: 10. The CDR3 sequence: CASSLEDRATAYYGYTF. CDR3 DNA sequence: TGCGCCAGCAGCTTGGAGGACAGGGCCACCGCTTACTATGGCTACACCTTC.

About this clone itself: The same CDR3 also results from other DNA sequences found in this sample. The V gene is TRBV6-4, the J gene TRBJ2-1; TRBD2 is a possible D gene (6 bases). Between the trimmed V and J ends, which lost 5 bases and 5 bases, there was a span of 13 bases. CDR1 is MRHNA and CDR2 is SNTAGT in the germline V gene. The CDR3 spans 14 residues. The CDR3 region has the DNA TGTGCCAGCAGTTCGGGACTGGAAAACAATGAGCAGTTCTTC. Its translation: CASSSGLENNEQFF.

V is TRBV27 and J is TRBJ2-1, with TRBD2 matching over 7 bases. The CDR3 loop spans 16 amino acids. V lost 6 bases and J lost 6; bases outside the gene matches: 14. Germline V gives CDR1 MNHEY, CDR2 SMNVEV (reference sequence). As DNA, the CDR3 is TGTGCCAGCAGACCACCAGCTGCGGGAGCTGTCAATGAGCAGTTCTTC. Encoded protein: CASRPPAAGAVNEQFF.